This T cell receptor beta chain was captured in a study of T cells after yellow fever vaccination. Looking at the study overall: Fractions low in cell number were prepared with SMART-Seq v4 Ultra Low Input.

From germline, CDR1 is SGHRS and CDR2 YFSETQ. The CDR3 is made up of 14 amino acids. V dropped 4 bases and J dropped 3 bases, with 13 bases sitting between them. Points from the study as a whole: Of the clonotypes, a small share occurred in both CD4 and CD8 compartments. Contamination of FACS-sorted repertoires by abundant clonotypes from the bulk population could occur.

This clonotype has only a few counts. No antigen is known for it. TCRdb re-called the 5' RACE reads with MiXCR, one entry per CDR3 protein. The top ten hold around 19% of the sample, which has 250,000 to 400,000 distinct CDR3 sequences, 3.5% to 5% seen once. This chain joins TRBV5-1 and TRBJ1-1, with D maybe TRBD1 (5 bases). Sequencing was performed on PBMCs, taken 15 days after the yellow fever booster vaccination. The sequence was collected from a man in his late teens or twenties who received the YFV17D yellow fever vaccine. The CDR3 is CASSPQGLDTEAFF. CDR3 DNA: TGCGCCAGCAGCCCCCAGGGATTGGACACTGAAGCTTTCTTT.